This entry lists 20 T cell receptor beta chains sequenced from one sample in a study of blood T cells in healthy people across ages. The use of a sample-barcoded 5' primer and a J-beta primer mix characterized a second PCR of roughly 7 to 12 cycles. TCRdb used MiXCR to reprocess the 5' RACE reads, holding one entry per CDR3 protein. The top ten clones hold about 4.1% of a sample with some 1.5 million distinct CDR3 sequences, roughly two fifths of them seen once. Specimen: blood. All receptors derive from a woman under 30 in good health.

The V gene is TRBV20-1, the J gene TRBJ2-7; no clear D. V lost 3 bases, J lost 0 bases, and 15 bases lay in between. The CDR3 length is 15 residues. From germline, CDR1 is DFQATT and CDR2 SNEGSKA (reference sequence). The CDR3 region is CSASPEYLFSYEQYF. The CDR3 bases are TGCAGTGCTAGTCCAGAGTACCTTTTCTCCTACGAGCAGTACTTC.

The chain links TRBV5-1 to TRBJ1-4, with D possibly matching TRBD1 (6 bases). Trimming removed 1 base from V and 7 bases from J, with 23 bases in between. The V gene's germline CDR1 is SGHRS and CDR2 YFSETQ. CDR3 length: 18 residues. The CDR3 nucleotides are TGCGCCAGCAGCTTGACGACAACAGCAGGGGCTGGAGGTGAAAAACTGTTTTTT. Translation: CASSLTTTAGAGGEKLFF. The variable domain in full, completed from reference TRBV5-1 and TRBJ1-4, reads KAGVTQTPRYLIKTRGQQVTLSCSPISGHRSVSWYQQTPGQGLQFLFEYFSETQRNKGNFPGRFSGRQFSNSRSEMNVSTLELGDSALYLCASSLTTTAGAGGEKLFFGSGTQLSVL.

This clonotype has only a few counts. The chain recombines TRBV27 with TRBJ2-7; D possibly matches TRBD1 or TRBD2 (5 bases each). CDR1 MNHEY and CDR2 SMNVEV come from the germline V gene (reference sequence). V was pared by 2 bases and J by 2 bases, with 10 bases between. This CDR3 spans 14 amino acids. This chain's CDR3 is CASSLEGTAYEQYF. CDR3 bases: TGTGCCAGCAGTTTAGAGGGGACCGCCTACGAGCAGTACTTC.

Only one count was recorded for this clonotype. This rearrangement joins TRBV3-1 to TRBJ1-1, with D tentatively TRBD1 (6 bases). With 0 bases removed from V and 11 bases from J, the gap between germline ends came to 10 bases. CDR1 and CDR2 (germline): LGHDT, YNNKEL (reference sequence). The CDR3 runs to 12 residues. The DNA of the CDR3 is TGTGCCAGCAGCCAAGAACAGGGTTGGGCTTTCTTT. It codes for CASSQEQGWAFF.

This clonotype was seen a handful of times. The CDR3 DNA is TGCAGTGAAACGCCGGAGCGGGACTCCTACAATGAGCAGTTCTTC. It is translated as CSETPERDSYNEQFF. The chain combines TRBV20-1 with TRBJ2-1; 7 positions agree with TRBD2. The V gene's germline CDR1 is DFQATT and CDR2 SNEGSKA (reference sequence). The CDR3 spans 15 residues. With V trimmed by 7 bases and J by 0 bases, 9 bases remained unmatched.

This CDR3 is CASSDPRQGWNGYTF. CDR3 nucleotides: TGTGCCAGCAGCGATCCCCGACAGGGGTGGAATGGCTACACCTTC. This chain links TRBV6-5 with TRBJ1-2; TRBD1 matches at 8 bases. V shed 6 bases, J shed 6 bases, and the junction held 12 bases outside the gene matches. The germline gives CDR1 MNHEY, CDR2 SVGAGI. There are 15 residues in the CDR3.

The CDR3 nucleotides read TGCAGTGCTACCTCTAGCGGGTCTCCGTACAATGAGCAGTTCTTC. Amino acids: CSATSSGSPYNEQFF. This chain connects TRBV20-1 to TRBJ2-1; TRBD2 matches 8 bases. The CDR3 runs 15 residues. Germline V CDR1 and CDR2: DFQATT, SNEGSKA (reference sequence). Trimming removed 4 bases from V and 4 bases from J; junction bases left unmatched: 9.

The chain has TRBV27 and TRBJ2-1, with 7 bases identical to TRBD1. This CDR3 is built from 18 residues. Trimming cost V 3 bases and J 5 bases; bases outside gene matches: 16. Germline values: CDR1 MNHEY, CDR2 SMNVEV (reference sequence). The DNA of the CDR3 is TGTGCCAGCAGTTTCCCCACCGACAGGGTGATTCCCCACAATGAGCAGTTCTTC. Translated, it gives CASSFPTDRVIPHNEQFF.

The V and J genes are TRBV27 and TRBJ2-3; 8 bases fit TRBD2. CDR1 MNHEY and CDR2 SMNVEV come from the germline V gene (reference sequence). The CDR3 is 16 amino acids. Trimming took 4 bases from V and 1 from J; bases not matched to a gene: 7. DNA of the CDR3: TGTGCCAGCAGTTACCTTGAAGCGGGGGGCACAGATACGCAGTATTTT. Its translation is CASSYLEAGGTDTQYF.

Concerning this clonotype: The germline gene is not matched at one end of the junction; a read error may be the cause. The chain is built from TRBV29-1 and TRBJ2-3; D gene unclear. This CDR3 contains 12 residues. The germline gives CDR1 SQVTM, CDR2 ANQGSEA. As DNA, the CDR3 is TGCGGCGTTGTAGTAACCACAGATACGCAGTATTTT. This sequence encodes CGVVVTTDTQYF.

V and J are TRBV4-3 and TRBJ1-5; 7 nucleotides agree with TRBD1. Germline CDR1 and CDR2: LGHNA and YSLEER. This CDR3 spans 17 amino acids. V was pared by 1 base and J by 0 bases, with 6 bases of the junction left unmatched. The CDR3 region has the DNA TGCGCCAGCAGCCAAGGTGACAGGGATAATAGCAATCAGCCCCAGCATTTT. Protein product: CASSQGDRDNSNQPQHF.

This clonotype showed up just a few times. The gene calls are TRBV7-9 and TRBJ2-1, with 9 bases matching TRBD2. The DNA end favors TRBJ2-7, so the J call may be wrong. Germline CDR1 is SEHNR and CDR2 is FQNEAQ (reference sequence). The CDR3 totals 13 residues. For the CDR3, the DNA is TGTGCCAGCACCGGACTAGCGCACAATGAGCAGTACTTC. Amino acid sequence: CASTGLAHNEQYF.

This chain connects TRBV9 to TRBJ1-4; no reliable D call. CDR3 length: 14 amino acids. Trimming cost V 0 bases and J 7 bases, with 10 bases left between them. The germline V gene encodes CDR1 SGDLS and CDR2 YYNGEE. The CDR3 DNA follows: TGTGCCAGCAGCGTAGATGGGGTTACTGAAAAACTGTTTTTT. This codes for CASSVDGVTEKLFF.

The rearrangement joins TRBV24-1 to TRBJ1-1, with D unclear. The CDR3 totals 13 residues. Deletions cut 0 bases from V and 1 base from J, with 2 bases between. The V gene's germline CDR1 is KGHDR and CDR2 SFDVKD. The DNA for the CDR3 is TGTGCCACCAGTGATTTGTGGAACACTGAAGCTTTCTTT. It encodes CATSDLWNTEAFF.

This clonotype was seen ten or more times. This chain links TRBV5-1 with TRBJ2-7, with D possibly being TRBD2 (5 bases). The CDR3 loop spans 13 amino acids. Germline V gives CDR1 SGHRS, CDR2 YFSETQ. Trimming pared 5 bases from V and 0 bases from J, leaving 9 bases between. CDR3 protein: CASSGGSSYEQYF. The CDR3, as DNA: TGCGCCAGCAGTGGAGGCAGCTCCTACGAGCAGTACTTC.

This clonotype was found a few times. This chain links TRBV3-1 with TRBJ2-7; TRBD1 matches 7 bases. The CDR3 consists of 16 residues. The trim removed 5 bases at V and 3 bases at J, leaving 13 bases unmatched. Germline loops: CDR1 LGHDT, CDR2 YNNKEL (reference sequence). The CDR3 coding sequence is TGTGCCAGCAGCAGTAAACAGGGGCCCGACTACTACGAGCAGTACTTC. Translation gives CASSSKQGPDYYEQYF.

The V call is TRBV7-2, the J call TRBJ2-6; 8 bases are a match to TRBD1. Germline-derived CDR1 and CDR2 are SGHTA and FQGNSA. This CDR3 contains 17 residues. V gave up 4 bases and J gave up 2 bases; unmatched junction bases: 7. The CDR3 bases are TGTGCCAGCAGCTATCGGACAGGGATACCTGGGGCCAACGTCCTGACTTTC. It is translated as CASSYRTGIPGANVLTF.

J is TRBJ2-6 and V is TRBV7-8; the match to TRBD1 covers 9 bases. This CDR3 has 19 amino acids. V shed 5 bases and J 2 bases; nucleotides not matched to a gene: 13. Per the germline V gene, CDR1 is SGHVS and CDR2 is FQNEAQ. Here the CDR3 DNA reads TGTGCCAGCAGCCCACGAAGCGGGACAGGGATCGCTGGGGCCAACGTCCTGACTTTC. It yields the protein CASSPRSGTGIAGANVLTF. The full variable domain, its missing parts supplied by reference TRBV7-8 and TRBJ2-6, is GAGVSQSPRYKVAKRGQDVALRCDPISGHVSLFWYQQALGQGPEFLTYFQNEAQLDKSGLPSDRFFAERPEGSVSTLKIQRTQQEDSAVYLCASSPRSGTGIAGANVLTFGAGSRLTVL.

The V call is TRBV7-6, the J call TRBJ2-5; 10 bases are a match to TRBD2. Per germline, CDR1 SGHVS and CDR2 FNYEAQ. This CDR3 is 18 amino acids long. The J segment lost 1 base and the V segment lost 2 bases, leaving 10 bases of the junction unmatched. The CDR3 protein is CASSLRPAGGLGQETQYF. CDR3 bases: TGTGCCAGCAGCTTACGGCCAGCGGGGGGGCTTGGCCAAGAGACCCAGTACTTC.

V is TRBV3-1 and J is TRBJ2-1; tentative D call: TRBD2 (6 bases). The CDR3 spans 13 residues. Per germline, CDR1 LGHDT and CDR2 YNNKEL (reference sequence). Trimming stripped 2 bases from V and 11 bases from J, with 13 bases between. The CDR3 protein is CASSQMGLPQQFF. The CDR3 bases are TGTGCCAGCAGCCAAATGGGACTCCCCCAGCAGTTCTTC.